This is a list of T cell receptor beta chains from one sample in a study of beta chain features in type 1 diabetes. This table comes from immunoSEQ multiplex PCR, and its TCRdb copy is limited to in-frame clones, with some not included. Altogether over 150,000 clones are present, approximately 10% being singletons, with the ten largest covering more than 0.45%. The sample consisted of central memory CD4+ T cells from blood. Source of these receptors: a man aged 30 to 45 with type 1 diabetes. Each CDR3 is given with its conserved first and last residue. The order of the fields is clone size, CDR3 length, J gene, V gene, CDR3 protein. Clone size is stated in some rows and not others, as once, few, many or a class when expanded.

>few|16|TRBJ1-4|TRBV18
CASSATGARTNEKLFF
>.|11|TRBJ2-7|TRBV30
CAWSRGYEQYF
>few|13|TRBJ2-2|TRBV7-2
CASSLDVLGELFF
>few|14|TRBJ2-5|TRBV5-1
CASSSAASEETQYF
>.|14|TRBJ2-1|TRBV14
CASSQLAGYNEQFF
>.|14|TRBJ2-1|TRBV2
CASTGLAVVVKQFF
>many|14|TRBJ2-1|TRBV7-3
CASSLSGSGPEQFF
>many|14|TRBJ1-1|TRBV6-1
CASSVGQRNTEAFF
>.|13|TRBJ2-7|TRBV28
CASSWLAAYEQYF
>few|14|TRBJ1-2|TRBV5-1
CASSNRTGGYGYTF
>.|14|TRBJ1-1|TRBV7-8
CASSLARDGTEAFF
>few|14|TRBJ2-1|TRBV14
CASSQALSYNEQFF
>few|14|TRBJ1-1|TRBV25-1
CASSEYRGTAEAFF
>.|13|TRBJ2-7|TRBV14
CASSQLRGMGQYF
>few|16|TRBJ1-1|TRBV28
CASSSLARPGGTEAFF
>.|14|TRBJ2-3|TRBV4-2
CASSQGQGGDTQYF
>many|13|TRBJ2-1|TRBV4-3
CASSQDVGEGPFF
>.|13|TRBJ1-1|TRBV25-1
CASSEAGRTEAFF
>few|17|TRBJ2-1|TRBV2
CASSLRRTGETNNEQFF
>.|13|TRBJ1-5|TRBV7-6
CASSLALGQPQHF
>.|12|TRBJ2-1|TRBV19
CASSTLTDEQFF
>.|16|TRBJ2-3|TRBV30
CAWSRRASGYTDTQYF
>.|15|TRBJ2-2|TRBV9
CASSVRGQFTGELFF
>.|14|TRBJ1-2|TRBV25-1
CASSEPGTNYGYTF
>.|11|TRBJ2-7|TRBV20-1
CSASSSYEQYF
>few|18|TRBJ1-5|TRBV27
CASSADRDRGGSNQPQHF
>few|14|TRBJ2-7|TRBV27
CASSFRDGGYEQYF
>.|13|TRBJ1-2|TRBV25-1
CASSDSDRAGYTF
>.|15|TRBJ2-7|TRBV7-9
CASSLRGQGNWEQYF
>few|17|TRBJ2-3|TRBV14
CASSQDSASGPLDTQYF
>.|18|TRBJ2-5|TRBV2
CASSEWETSGRVKETQYF
>few|14|TRBJ1-1|TRBV28
CASSHEIGDTEAFF
>.|14|TRBJ2-5|TRBV14
CASSLSGRRETQYF
>few|13|TRBJ2-7|TRBV7-3
CASSSGTSGEQYF
>few|14|TRBJ2-3|TRBV5-4
CASSSYRSTDTQYF